The next 18 T cell receptor beta chains were all read from a single sample in a study of T cell changes during pregnancy in multiple sclerosis. The table came from immunoSEQ multiplex PCR; TCRdb's copy has only in-frame clones and leaves some out. This repertoire shows tens of thousands of clones, almost 95% found once; its top ten account for 2% to 2.5%. Sequenced here: peripheral blood, sampled after pregnancy. The receptors here all came from a female donor with multiple sclerosis, enrolled in a pregnancy study.

The CDR3 DNA follows: TGTGCCTGGTGTCCGGGACTAGCGGGAGGGGGCGGGGAGCTGTTTTTT. This sequence encodes CAWCPGLAGGGGELFF. V is TRBV30 and J is TRBJ2-2, with 16 bases matching TRBD2. Trimming cost V 5 bases and J 7 bases; bases outside gene matches: 7. Germline V gene sequence: CDR1 GTSNPN, CDR2 SVGIG (reference sequence). The CDR3 has 16 amino acids. The full variable domain, its missing parts supplied by reference TRBV30 and TRBJ2-2, is SQTIHQWPATLVQPVGSPLSLECTVEGTSNPNLYWYRQAAGRGLQLLFYSVGIGQISSEVPQNLSASRPQDRQFILSSKKLLLSDSGFYLCAWCPGLAGGGGELFFGEGSRLTVL.

The chain links TRBV11-1 to TRBJ2-3, with TRBD1 matching 7 bases. The CDR3 length is 16 residues. The germline V gene has CDR1 SGHAT and CDR2 FQDESV (reference sequence). V lost 0 bases, J lost 4 bases, and 7 bases stayed unmatched. The CDR3 DNA reads TGTGCCAGCAGCTTAGCCGGGACAGTTTTGGCAGATACGCAGTATTTT. This translates into CASSLAGTVLADTQYF.

Regarding this clone: The same CDR3 can be traced to other DNA sequences in this sample. The chain is built from TRBV5-4 and TRBJ2-1; D not certain. Germline V gives CDR1 SGHNT, CDR2 YYREEE (reference sequence). The CDR3 is 12 residues long. V was shortened by 0 bases and J by 6 bases, with 4 bases between the two germline ends. CDR3 protein: CASSLDSNEQFF. CDR3 DNA sequence: TGTGCCAGCAGCTTGGACTCCAATGAGCAGTTCTTC.

The V call is TRBV5-1, the J call TRBJ2-3; a weak D match, TRBD2 (6 bases). This CDR3 is built from 14 residues. Germline assignment: CDR1 SGHRS and CDR2 YFSETQ. Trimming took 2 bases from V and 6 from J, leaving 13 bases between them. CDR3 nucleotide sequence: TGCGCCAGCAGCTTAGGAGGGGTTGAGGATACGCAGTATTTT. As protein: CASSLGGVEDTQYF.

The V gene is TRBV6-6, the J gene TRBJ1-3; unclear D gene. CDR1 is MNHNY, CDR2 SVGAGI, per germline (reference sequence). V was cut by 4 bases and J by 3 bases, with 13 bases left in between. CDR3 length: 15 residues. CDR3 loop: CASSSVRHGGNTIYF. In nucleotides, the CDR3 is TGTGCCAGCAGTTCCGTGAGGCATGGTGGAAACACCATATATTTT.

V usage is TRBV6-1 and J usage is TRBJ2-3; 11 bases are shared with TRBD2. Germline V lookup: CDR1 MNHNS, CDR2 SASEGT. With V trimmed by 2 bases and J by 4 bases, 2 bases remained unmatched. This CDR3 spans 15 amino acids. This CDR3 is CASSEIAGGPDTQYF. The DNA of the CDR3 is TGTGCCAGCAGTGAAATAGCGGGGGGGCCAGATACGCAGTATTTT.

The chain links TRBV5-6 to TRBJ1-4; no clear D. CDR3 size: 14 residues. Trimming took 1 base from V and 7 from J, leaving 11 bases between them. CDR1 and CDR2 from the germline V gene are SGHDT and YYEEEE. This CDR3 is CASSLTGSSEKLFF. CDR3 bases: TGTGCCAGCAGCTTGACGGGATCGAGTGAAAAACTGTTTTTT.

This rearrangement joins TRBV5-8 to TRBJ2-7, with a weak D call TRBD2 (5 bases). Germline loops: CDR1 SGHTS, CDR2 YDEGEE. V was clipped by 4 bases and J by 6 bases, with 14 bases between them. The CDR3 consists of 13 residues. In nucleotides, the CDR3 is TGTGCCAGCAGCCCGGGATTCCTAAGCGAGCAGTACTTC. Its translation: CASSPGFLSEQYF.

The J gene is TRBJ2-5, the V gene TRBV6-1; D is undetermined. The CDR3 is 13 amino acids. Trimming pared 5 bases from V and 5 bases from J, leaving 12 bases between. CDR1 is MNHNS, CDR2 SASEGT, per germline. The CDR3 spells CASSYQPGETQYF. CDR3 bases: TGTGCCAGCAGTTATCAACCCGGGGAGACCCAGTACTTC.

The chain joins TRBV9 to TRBJ2-7; 13 nucleotides align to TRBD2. The J segment lost 5 bases and the V segment lost 4 bases, leaving 15 bases of the junction unmatched. Per the germline V gene, CDR1 is SGDLS and CDR2 is YYNGEE. The CDR3 has 18 residues. The CDR3 protein is CASSPTVTTSGGDNEQYF. The CDR3 bases are TGTGCCAGCAGCCCCACCGTTACAACTAGCGGGGGGGACAACGAGCAGTACTTC.

On this clone itself: The junction departs from the called germline gene at one end, perhaps through a read error. This sequence joins TRBV30 and TRBJ1-1; D not resolved. CDR3 length: 19 amino acids. Germline assignment: CDR1 GTSNPN and CDR2 SVGIG (reference sequence). The CDR3 DNA follows: TGTGCCTGGACCCCCTCGAGGGTCGGGCCCCGGCGGGTGAAGACTGAAGCTTTCTTT. This sequence encodes CAWTPSRVGPRRVKTEAFF.

The chain employs TRBV5-1 and TRBJ2-7, with a tentative D call TRBD2 (5 bases). The CDR3 runs 11 residues. Per the germline V gene, CDR1 is SGHRS and CDR2 is YFSETQ. V was shortened by 7 bases and J by 7 bases, with 12 bases between the two germline ends. DNA for the CDR3: TGCGCCAGCGGACCTTCGGGGGAGCAGTACTTC. It translates to CASGPSGEQYF. The variable domain in full, completed from reference TRBV5-1 and TRBJ2-7, reads KAGVTQTPRYLIKTRGQQVTLSCSPISGHRSVSWYQQTPGQGLQFLFEYFSETQRNKGNFPGRFSGRQFSNSRSEMNVSTLELGDSALYLCASGPSGEQYFGPGTRLTVT.

The chain is built from TRBV19 and TRBJ1-5, with 8 bases identical to TRBD1. The V gene's germline CDR1 is LNHDA and CDR2 SQIVND (reference sequence). V lost 2 bases to trimming and J lost 0 bases; unmatched junction nucleotides: 9. The CDR3 has 18 residues. The CDR3 DNA sequence: TGTGCCAGTAGTATAATGGGACAGGTGGGATATAGCAATCAGCCCCAGCATTTT. It codes for CASSIMGQVGYSNQPQHF.

This chain uses TRBV27 with TRBJ1-5; D may be TRBD1 (5 bases). The germline CDR1 and CDR2 sequences are MNHEY and SMNVEV (reference sequence). This CDR3 is 14 amino acids long. The V gene lost 0 bases and the J gene lost 8 bases, with 11 bases spanning the gap. The CDR3 protein is CASSLSGQGEPQHF. The CDR3 DNA sequence: TGTGCCAGCAGTTTATCGGGTCAGGGTGAGCCCCAGCATTTT.

The chain employs TRBV2 and TRBJ2-6; D is perhaps TRBD2 (5 bases). CDR3 length: 15 residues. Germline V gives CDR1 SNHLY, CDR2 FYNNEI. Trimming took off 7 bases at V and 0 bases at J, with 10 bases between the two ends. CDR3 DNA sequence: TGTGCCAGCATGAGGGAAATCTCTGGGGCCAACGTCCTGACTTTC. Translated, it gives CASMREISGANVLTF.

The rearrangement joins TRBV21-1 to TRBJ1-5; the DNA was not compared with TRBD1, the D call given in the table. TRBV21-1 is reported as a pseudogene. The CDR3 has 19 amino acids. In nucleotides, the CDR3 is TGTGCCAGCAGCAAGGGGTCCATGAAGGACAGGGAGGACAATCAGCCCCAGCATTTT. Encoded protein: CASSKGSMKDREDNQPQHF.

The V gene is TRBV7-8, the J gene TRBJ2-5; D uncertain. This CDR3 contains 14 residues. CDR1 is SGHVS and CDR2 is FQNEAQ in the germline V gene. V lost 1 base and J lost 0, with 6 bases in between. CDR3 bases: TGTGCCAGCAGCTTAGAGGAGTACCAAGAGACCCAGTACTTC. Residues: CASSLEEYQETQYF.

The CDR3 nucleotides are TGCGCCAGCAGCTTCCCCCGGGACTACACAGATACGCAGTATTTT. The encoded protein is CASSFPRDYTDTQYF. The gene calls are TRBV5-1 and TRBJ2-3, with TRBD2 matching over 7 bases. CDR3 length: 15 amino acids. Losses at the gene ends were 2 bases for V and 2 bases for J; bases not matched to a gene: 5. Germline V gene data show CDR1 as SGHRS and CDR2 as YFSETQ.